Each of the 21 T cell receptor beta chains below was sequenced from the same sample in a study of blood T cell repertoires in COVID-19. TCRdb keeps only in-frame clones here, not all; method: immunoSEQ multiplex PCR. The table includes just under 50,000 clones, more than 70% detected once. Sequencing was performed on peripheral blood. The source is a human donor in a cohort sampled during active COVID-19.

The V and J genes are TRBV2 and TRBJ1-4; 7 nucleotides align to TRBD1. Germline CDR1 SNHLY, CDR2 FYNNEI. The CDR3 spans 15 residues. The junction had 14 bases not matched to a gene; V was cut back by 6 bases and J by 10 bases. CDR3 bases: TGTGCCAGCAGGGGGGACAGCGACCTCGGGGGAAAACTGTTTTTT. Protein: CASRGDSDLGGKLFF.

The gene calls are TRBV7-2 and TRBJ2-5; 8 nucleotides agree with TRBD1. Germline assignment: CDR1 SGHTA and CDR2 FQGNSA. Trimming took 5 bases from V and 4 from J; bases not matched to a gene: 3. CDR3 length equals 13 residues. This chain's CDR3 is CASSTTGAETQYF. In nucleotides, the CDR3 is TGTGCCAGCAGCACGACAGGGGCAGAGACCCAGTACTTC.

In nucleotides, the CDR3 is TGTGCCAGCAGTTTGGACTATTACAATGAGCAGTTCTTC. It specifies CASSLDYYNEQFF. V is TRBV12-3 or TRBV12-4 and J is TRBJ2-1; D possibly corresponds to TRBD2 (6 bases). Trimming removed 3 bases at V and 4 bases at J, with 7 bases between. This CDR3 is built from 13 residues.

The V call is TRBV9, the J call TRBJ2-5, with 9 nucleotides matching TRBD2. V was clipped by 2 bases and J by 1 base; unmatched bases: 0. CDR1 and CDR2 (germline): SGDLS, YYNGEE. There are 14 residues in the CDR3. This CDR3 reads CASSVSGGQETQYF. The CDR3 coding sequence is TGTGCCAGCAGCGTTAGCGGGGGCCAAGAGACCCAGTACTTC.

The chain carries TRBV5-4 and TRBJ2-2; 11 positions agree with TRBD2. The V gene's germline CDR1 is SGHNT and CDR2 YYREEE (reference sequence). The CDR3 runs 16 residues. The V and J ends lost 4 bases and 5 bases, in that order; junction bases with no gene match: 7. CDR3 sequence (DNA): TGTGCCAGCAGCCCCTTAGCGGGAGGGGGTACCGGGGAGCTGTTTTTT. It encodes CASSPLAGGGTGELFF.

The J gene is TRBJ1-1, the V gene TRBV19; TRBD1 matches at 10 bases. V shed 4 bases and J 1 base; nucleotides not matched to a gene: 3. CDR3 length: 15 amino acids. The germline V gene encodes CDR1 LNHDA and CDR2 SQIVND (reference sequence). CDR3 region: CASSKTGGKNTEAFF. CDR3 DNA: TGTGCCAGTAGTAAGACAGGGGGCAAGAACACTGAAGCTTTCTTT.

The chain has TRBV27 and TRBJ1-2, with 7 bases lining up with TRBD1. V gave up 1 base and J gave up 7 bases; unmatched junction bases: 9. Germline values: CDR1 MNHEY, CDR2 SMNVEV (reference sequence). This CDR3 has 15 amino acids. CDR3 region: CASSLYLQGVGGYTF. CDR3 nucleotide sequence: TGTGCCAGCAGTTTATATCTTCAGGGGGTTGGTGGCTACACCTTC.

This chain joins TRBV6-1 and TRBJ2-5; 10 nucleotides agree with TRBD1. Germline values: CDR1 MNHNS, CDR2 SASEGT. V was clipped by 4 bases and J by 1 base; unmatched bases: 6. This CDR3 is 16 amino acids long. CDR3 sequence (DNA): TGTGCCAGCAGTGTTGGGACAGGGGTCCCCCAAGAGACCCAGTACTTC. It is translated as CASSVGTGVPQETQYF.

The chain recombines TRBV7-6 with TRBJ1-5, with TRBD1 matching over 8 bases. This CDR3 has 17 amino acids. Germline lookup yields CDR1 SGHVS and CDR2 FNYEAQ. After removal of 6 bases from V and 0 bases from J, the junction contained 10 bases not matched to a gene. The CDR3 region has the DNA TGTGCCAGCAGTTCCGGGACAGGTGGATATAGCAATCAGCCCCAGCATTTT. Translation: CASSSGTGGYSNQPQHF. The full variable domain, its missing parts supplied by reference TRBV7-6 and TRBJ1-5, is GAGVSQSPRYKVTKRGQDVALRCDPISGHVSLYWYRQALGQGPEFLTYFNYEAQQDKSGLPNDRFSAERPEGSISTLTIQRTEQRDSAMYRCASSSGTGGYSNQPQHFGDGTRLSIL.

The rearrangement joins TRBV27 to TRBJ2-1; weak D call: TRBD1 (5 bases). Trimming shortened V by 9 bases and J by 2 bases, and 8 bases separated the two germline ends. This CDR3 region has 12 residues. CDR1 MNHEY and CDR2 SMNVEV come from the germline V gene (reference sequence). The CDR3 DNA reads TGTGCCAGTAGGGGCCCCTACAATGAGCAGTTCTTC. Its translation: CASRGPYNEQFF.

V is TRBV7-2 and J is TRBJ1-1, with D unresolved. Germline CDR1 is SGHTA and CDR2 is FQGNSA. CDR3 size: 14 residues. The ends were cut back, 7 bases at V and 1 base at J, with 13 bases in the middle. The CDR3: CASTSEPENTEAFF. CDR3 DNA: TGTGCCAGCACCTCGGAGCCAGAGAACACTGAAGCTTTCTTT.

The chain is built from TRBV7-2 and TRBJ2-5, with 13 bases fitting TRBD2. The CDR3 has 17 amino acids. The trim removed 1 base at V and 5 bases at J, leaving 7 bases unmatched. The germline V gene has CDR1 SGHTA and CDR2 FQGNSA. CDR3 sequence (DNA): TGTGCCAGCAGCTTAGGAGAGGGACTAGCGGGATTGGAGACCCAGTACTTC. Its protein product is CASSLGEGLAGLETQYF.

V is TRBV11-1 and J is TRBJ2-3; 9 bases line up with TRBD1. V lost 5 bases and J lost 5; bases outside the gene matches: 11. Germline loops: CDR1 SGHAT, CDR2 FQDESV (reference sequence). There are 16 residues in the CDR3. In nucleotides, the CDR3 is TGTGCCAGCAGCCCTTACAGGGGGCGAGATCTAGATACGCAGTATTTT. It specifies CASSPYRGRDLDTQYF.

In this sample, this clone turned up a few times. The CDR3 is CASRTGIGTDTQYF. CDR3 bases: TGTGCCAGCAGAACAGGGATAGGCACAGATACGCAGTATTTT. This chain connects TRBV27 to TRBJ2-3; D is perhaps TRBD1 (6 bases). V was shortened by 6 bases and J by 1 base, with 11 bases between the two germline ends. Germline V gives CDR1 MNHEY, CDR2 SMNVEV (reference sequence). The CDR3 runs 14 residues.

The table lists this clone with a count of one. The chain uses TRBV7-9 and TRBJ2-2; no reliable D call. CDR3 size: 14 residues. In germline, CDR1 is SEHNR, CDR2 FQNEAQ (reference sequence). V dropped 3 bases and J dropped 4 bases, with 9 bases sitting between them. CDR3: CASSFSVPTGELFF. In nucleotides, the CDR3 is TGTGCCAGCAGCTTCTCGGTACCCACCGGGGAGCTGTTTTTT.

The table lists this clone with a count of one. V and J are TRBV3-1 (or the pseudogene TRBV3-2) and TRBJ1-3; no definite D call. Per the germline V gene, CDR1 is LGHDT and CDR2 is YNNKEL (reference sequence). The CDR3 totals 15 residues. The V end was cut by 5 bases, the J end by 0 bases, with 11 bases between. The CDR3 sequence is CASSGTVYSGNTIYF. The CDR3 region has the DNA TGTGCCAGCAGCGGAACAGTCTACTCTGGAAACACCATATATTTT.

V is TRBV29-1 and J is TRBJ1-1; the D gene is possibly TRBD1 (5 bases). The CDR3 totals 11 residues. Germline V gene lookup returns CDR1 SQVTM and CDR2 ANQGSEA. Trimming cost V 8 bases and J 6 bases, with 13 bases left between them. DNA of the CDR3: TGCAGCTTCCGGCGGGGGTCTGAAGCTTTCTTT. Protein: CSFRRGSEAFF.

The chain carries TRBV6-6 and TRBJ2-4; 12 bases map to TRBD1. CDR1 is MNHNY, CDR2 SVGAGI, per germline (reference sequence). The CDR3 runs to 13 residues. Unmatched junction bases numbered 5, after V lost 6 bases and J lost 11 bases. The CDR3 nucleotides are TGTGCCAGCAGCACGGGACAGGGGGCTGTTCAGTACTTC. Residues: CASSTGQGAVQYF.

This chain links TRBV19 with TRBJ1-1, with 7 bases identical to TRBD1. Germline V gene sequence: CDR1 LNHDA, CDR2 SQIVND (reference sequence). Unmatched junction bases numbered 8, after V lost 5 bases and J lost 2 bases. The CDR3 consists of 15 residues. The chain's CDR3 is CASSSRRGGNTEAFF. In DNA form, the CDR3 reads TGTGCCAGTAGTTCCCGGAGAGGGGGCAACACTGAAGCTTTCTTT.

This sequence joins TRBV5-6 and TRBJ1-1; tentative D call: TRBD1 (6 bases). The CDR3 contains 16 residues. Germline-derived CDR1 and CDR2 are SGHDT and YYEEEE. The V end was cut by 4 bases, the J end by 2 bases, with 18 bases between. In DNA, the CDR3 is TGTGCCAGCAGCCAGACCTTCACAGGGCTTAACACTGAAGCTTTCTTT. Its translation: CASSQTFTGLNTEAFF.

There are a few counts of this clone. The gene calls are TRBV6-6 and TRBJ1-3, with TRBD1 matching over 7 bases. This CDR3 spans 15 amino acids. V gave up 4 bases and J gave up 4 bases; unmatched junction bases: 7. Germline CDR1 MNHNY, CDR2 SVGAGI (reference sequence). The CDR3 nucleotides are TGTGCCAGCAGTTCCTACAGGGGCGGAGGAAACACCATATATTTT. Amino acid sequence: CASSSYRGGGNTIYF.